The 19 T cell receptor beta chains presented below share a single source sample, sequenced in a study of blood T cell repertoires in COVID-19. Clones were sequenced by immunoSEQ multiplex PCR, and TCRdb holds only the in-frame ones, with some missing. Among under 200,000 clones listed, over 75% were seen once. Sequencing input: PBMCs or T cells enriched from blood (not recorded which). The receptors come from a woman aged 50 to 60 who had recovered from COVID-19.

V gene TRBV5-1 combines with J gene TRBJ2-6; tentatively, D is TRBD1 (5 bases). The CDR3 is 16 residues long. Germline CDR1 and CDR2: SGHRS and YFSETQ. V was clipped by 4 bases and J by 3 bases, with 14 bases between them. The CDR3 spells CASSAGPVGGANVLTF. The CDR3 region has the DNA TGCGCCAGCAGCGCAGGGCCTGTGGGTGGGGCCAACGTCCTGACTTTC.

This clone appeared a few times. The chain recombines TRBV13 with TRBJ2-1, with TRBD2 identical over 9 bases. V was clipped by 0 bases and J by 7 bases; unmatched bases: 7. This CDR3 comprises 16 residues. The germline gives CDR1 PRHDT, CDR2 FYEKMQ (reference sequence). The CDR3 here is CASSLGLAGKSNEQFF. CDR3 sequence (DNA): TGTGCCAGCAGCTTAGGCCTAGCGGGAAAAAGTAATGAGCAGTTCTTC.

The chain combines TRBV15 with TRBJ1-2; a weak D match, TRBD1 (6 bases). CDR1 is LNHNV and CDR2 is YYDKDF in the germline V gene (reference sequence). This CDR3 has 16 amino acids. V dropped 0 bases and J dropped 8 bases, with 19 bases sitting between them. CDR3 region: CATSRDISRGAGGYTF. As DNA, the CDR3 is TGTGCCACCAGCAGAGATATTAGTCGGGGGGCTGGCGGCTACACCTTC.

In its sample, this clone was seen once. The chain is built from TRBV28 and TRBJ1-4, with 8 nucleotides matching TRBD1. V was clipped by 4 bases and J by 7 bases; unmatched bases: 11. CDR1 MDHEN and CDR2 SYDVKM come from the germline V gene. CDR3 length: 16 residues. For the CDR3, the DNA is TGTGCCAGCAGTTCCCCCAGGGGGCAAAGAGCTGAAAAACTGTTTTTT. Translating it yields CASSSPRGQRAEKLFF.

The gene calls are TRBV29-1 and TRBJ1-2; tentatively, D is TRBD1 (5 bases). The CDR3 consists of 16 residues. The germline gives CDR1 SQVTM, CDR2 ANQGSEA. The ends were cut back, 6 bases at V and 1 base at J, with 21 bases in the middle. DNA for the CDR3: TGCAGCGTATATGGGGTAGACAGCGCCGTTAACTATGGCTACACCTTC. Residues: CSVYGVDSAVNYGYTF. Variable domain in full (rest from reference TRBV29-1 and TRBJ1-2): SAVISQKPSRDICQRGTSLTIQCQVDSQVTMMFWYRQQPGQSLTLIATANQGSEATYESGFVIDKFPISRPNLTFSTLTVSNMSPEDSSIYLCSVYGVDSAVNYGYTFGSGTRLTVV.

The chain combines TRBV5-1 with TRBJ2-5; 8 bases map to TRBD2. This CDR3 comprises 15 residues. Looked up from germline, CDR1 is SGHRS and CDR2 is YFSETQ. The trim removed 6 bases at V and 2 bases at J, leaving 9 bases unmatched. The CDR3 is CASTRVAGLQETQYF. The DNA for the CDR3 is TGCGCCAGCACCCGCGTAGCGGGATTACAAGAGACCCAGTACTTC.

This clone appeared a single time. V and J are TRBV28 and TRBJ1-6; perhaps TRBD1 as D (6 bases). Trimming pared 5 bases from V and 0 bases from J, leaving 8 bases between. The CDR3 covers 15 residues. Germline-derived CDR1 and CDR2 are MDHEN and SYDVKM. CDR3 sequence: CASSRRGSYNSPLHF. DNA of the CDR3: TGTGCCAGCAGTCGCAGGGGCTCCTATAATTCACCCCTCCACTTT.

The chain is built from TRBV3-1 (or the pseudogene TRBV3-2) and TRBJ2-4; TRBD2 aligns across 13 bases. Germline loops: CDR1 LGHDT, CDR2 YNNKEL (reference sequence). The J segment lost 0 bases and the V segment lost 1 base, leaving 6 bases of the junction unmatched. The CDR3 has 19 amino acids. As DNA, the CDR3 is TGTGCCAGCAGCCAAGGACTAGCGGGAGGTTCTCTAGCCAAAAACATTCAGTACTTC. It codes for CASSQGLAGGSLAKNIQYF.

This chain links TRBV7-2 with TRBJ2-3; maybe TRBD2 (6 bases). V was pared by 1 base and J by 2 bases, with 10 bases between. CDR1 is SGHTA, CDR2 FQGNSA, per germline. The CDR3 extends over 15 amino acids. The CDR3 sequence is CASSLGGTYTDTQYF. The DNA of the CDR3 is TGTGCCAGCAGCTTAGGGGGGACTTACACAGATACGCAGTATTTT.

The genes are TRBV20-1 and TRBJ2-3; D unclear. Trimming removed 3 bases at V and 2 bases at J, with 18 bases between. The length of the CDR3 is 16 residues. Germline V CDR1 and CDR2: DFQATT, SNEGSKA (reference sequence). The CDR3 region is CSASKLRRAYTDTQYF. The DNA for the CDR3 is TGCAGTGCTAGTAAGCTCCGACGAGCGTACACAGATACGCAGTATTTT.

The chain carries TRBV27 and TRBJ1-2; maybe TRBD1 (6 bases). Between the trimmed V and J ends, which lost 3 bases and 8 bases, there was a span of 13 bases. CDR3 length equals 13 residues. Germline values: CDR1 MNHEY, CDR2 SMNVEV (reference sequence). The chain's CDR3 is CASSFPDSRGYTF. CDR3 sequence (DNA): TGTGCCAGCAGTTTCCCGGACAGTCGGGGCTACACCTTC.

This chain uses TRBV7-6 with TRBJ1-1, with 8 bases identical to TRBD1. The V segment lost 4 bases and the J segment 5 bases; nucleotides outside the gene matches: 6. CDR1 and CDR2 (germline): SGHVS, FNYEAQ. The CDR3 extends over 14 amino acids. DNA for the CDR3: TGTGCCAGCAGCTATTCAGGGGGCGGGACTGAAGCTTTCTTT. This translates into CASSYSGGGTEAFF. Complete variable domain (other parts from reference TRBV7-6 and TRBJ1-1): GAGVSQSPRYKVTKRGQDVALRCDPISGHVSLYWYRQALGQGPEFLTYFNYEAQQDKSGLPNDRFSAERPEGSISTLTIQRTEQRDSAMYRCASSYSGGGTEAFFGQGTRLTVV.

This chain joins TRBV5-5 and TRBJ2-7; D possibly corresponds to TRBD2 (5 bases). This CDR3 region has 15 residues. Per the germline V gene, CDR1 is SGHKS and CDR2 is YYEKEE (reference sequence). V dropped 1 base and J dropped 0 bases, with 11 bases sitting between them. This CDR3 is CASSLLAVSSYEQYF. Written as DNA, the CDR3 is TGTGCCAGCAGCTTGCTAGCAGTTAGCTCCTACGAGCAGTACTTC.

This chain connects TRBV7-6 to TRBJ1-1; 7 nucleotides match TRBD1. V was pared by 8 bases and J by 0 bases, with 9 bases of the junction left unmatched. The CDR3 runs to 15 residues. Germline V CDR1 and CDR2: SGHVS, FNYEAQ. As DNA, the CDR3 is TGTGCCAGCGCTTCCCCGACAGGGTTGAACACTGAAGCTTTCTTT. As protein: CASASPTGLNTEAFF.

The chain couples TRBV28 to TRBJ2-3; 10 nucleotides align to TRBD1. V lost 5 bases to trimming and J lost 3 bases; unmatched junction nucleotides: 8. The length of the CDR3 is 16 residues. The germline CDR1 and CDR2 sequences are MDHEN and SYDVKM. Written as DNA, the CDR3 is TGTGCCAGCAGTGCCCCGCCGGGACAGGGGACAGATACGCAGTATTTT. It codes for CASSAPPGQGTDTQYF.

This clone was picked up many times. The chain joins TRBV7-6 to TRBJ1-4, with TRBD1 as a possible D gene (6 bases). The CDR3 is 15 amino acids. Germline assignment: CDR1 SGHVS and CDR2 FNYEAQ. Trimming pared 2 bases from V and 3 bases from J, leaving 10 bases between. The CDR3 spells CASSLQGSPNEKLFF. CDR3 coding DNA: TGTGCCAGCAGCTTACAGGGGAGCCCTAATGAAAAACTGTTTTTT.

V usage is TRBV19 and J usage is TRBJ1-1; perhaps TRBD1 as D (5 bases). The V and J ends lost 3 bases and 1 base respectively, with 21 bases between them. Germline lookup yields CDR1 LNHDA and CDR2 SQIVND (reference sequence). The CDR3 is made up of 18 amino acids. The CDR3 sequence is CASSIRLQAGLSNTEAFF. CDR3 coding DNA: TGTGCCAGTAGTATTCGTCTTCAGGCAGGGCTTTCGAACACTGAAGCTTTCTTT.

For the CDR3, the DNA is TGTGCCATCAGCGGGACTAGCGGGAGGGCCTCAGAGACCCAGTACTTC. The encoded protein is CAISGTSGRASETQYF. V usage is TRBV10-3 and J usage is TRBJ2-5; TRBD2 matches at 16 bases. Germline values: CDR1 ENHRY, CDR2 SYGVKD. Trimming at V came to 6 bases and at J to 4 bases, leaving 5 bases not matched to a gene. The CDR3 contains 16 residues.

This clone was detected a few times. The genes are TRBV7-9 and TRBJ1-4; TRBD1 matches at 10 bases. V lost 1 base and J lost 2; bases outside the gene matches: 10. The CDR3 is 19 amino acids. From germline, CDR1 is SEHNR and CDR2 FQNEAQ (reference sequence). This CDR3 reads CASSLGATGGGQTNEKLFF. The CDR3 DNA is TGTGCCAGCAGCTTAGGGGCGACAGGGGGCGGACAGACTAATGAAAAACTGTTTTTT.